This T cell receptor (beta chain) was identified in a study of blood T cell repertoires in COVID-19. Profiled with immunoSEQ multiplex PCR; TCRdb holds only in-frame clones, not every one. The sample records 350,000 or so clones, roughly 85% being singletons. The sequencing sample was made of PBMCs or T cells enriched from blood (not recorded which). This receptor was identified in a woman in her forties with acute COVID-19.

The CDR3 region has the DNA TGCGCCAGCAGCTTTGACCAGGGCCGGGCACCCCTCCACTTT. Translated: CASSFDQGRAPLHF. The chain links TRBV5-1 to TRBJ1-6; TRBD1 is a possible D gene (5 bases). V was cut by 2 bases and J by 11 bases, with 14 bases left in between. From germline, CDR1 is SGHRS and CDR2 YFSETQ. This CDR3 spans 14 amino acids.